The next 7 T cell receptor beta chains were all read from a single sample in a study of shared T cell receptors in the human thymus (dated by TCRdb to the early 2020s). Receptor amplification or capture employed the immunoSEQ multiplex PCR assay. This immuneACCESS table, as held by TCRdb, lists in-frame sequences with V and J called but not all clones. Of the missing ones, under half trace to an unresolved V gene in checked studies; the others have no known cause. For this sample there are 630,000 or so clones; around 87% appear just once. Just under 0.0095% of the sample lies in the top ten. A further study also used this sample, focusing on human thymus T cells.

Source material: thymocytes. All receptors derive from a boy younger than two with a congenital heart defect. Donor details come from another sample of the same person, matched by shared clones.

The chain couples TRBV28 to TRBJ2-3, with D possibly TRBD2 on 7 matching bases. Germline loops: CDR1 MDHEN, CDR2 SYDVKM. V dropped 7 bases and J dropped 1 base, with 12 bases sitting between them. This CDR3 is 14 amino acids long. The CDR3 DNA reads TGTGCCAGCAATAGGGGGGGGCGCACAGATACGCAGTATTTT. Encoded protein: CASNRGGRTDTQYF.

The chain couples TRBV4-3 to TRBJ2-2; 8 nucleotides line up with TRBD2. This CDR3 region has 20 residues. V lost 0 bases, J lost 2 bases, and 14 bases stayed unmatched. Germline V gives CDR1 LGHNA, CDR2 YSLEER. The CDR3 loop is CASSQDMGTSRGVNTGELFF. Here the CDR3 DNA reads TGCGCCAGCAGCCAAGATATGGGGACTAGTAGGGGGGTAAACACCGGGGAGCTGTTTTTT.

This rearrangement joins TRBV14 to TRBJ2-2; D remains unclear. V lost 3 bases and J lost 4, with 9 bases in between. Germline CDR1 and CDR2: SGHDN and FVKESK. The CDR3 is made up of 14 amino acids. CDR3 loop: CASSHESSTGELFF. CDR3 bases: TGTGCCAGCAGCCATGAGTCGAGCACCGGGGAGCTGTTTTTT.

The gene calls are TRBV27 and TRBJ2-7; D not certain. CDR1 is MNHEY and CDR2 is SMNVEV in the germline V gene (reference sequence). The CDR3 contains 14 residues. V dropped 10 bases and J dropped 3 bases, with 19 bases sitting between them. CDR3 DNA sequence: TGTGCCATCCTTTCGGAAGAGGCGAACTACGAGCAGTACTTC. Translation gives CAILSEEANYEQYF.

The rearrangement links TRBV29-1 to TRBJ1-5; D gene uncertain. Germline V gene lookup returns CDR1 SQVTM and CDR2 ANQGSEA. The V and J ends lost 6 bases and 0 bases respectively, with 9 bases between them. This CDR3 is 13 amino acids long. The CDR3 DNA sequence: TGCAGCGTCGGGGAAGATAGCAATCAGCCCCAGCATTTT. Translated, it gives CSVGEDSNQPQHF.

This clone was detected only once. This chain joins TRBV28 and TRBJ2-7, with TRBD2 identical over 8 bases. The CDR3 length is 16 residues. V lost 3 bases and J lost 3; bases outside the gene matches: 10. The germline gives CDR1 MDHEN, CDR2 SYDVKM. The CDR3 loop reads CASSLALAGALYEQYF. In DNA form, the CDR3 reads TGTGCCAGCAGTTTGGCTCTAGCGGGTGCTCTCTACGAGCAGTACTTC.

Here the CDR3 reads CASSLHRGKKLFF. The CDR3 nucleotides read TGTGCCAGCAGCCTCCACAGGGGGAAAAAACTGTTTTTT. This chain links TRBV5-4 with TRBJ1-4, with 8 bases that match TRBD1. The CDR3 is made up of 13 amino acids. J gave up 9 bases and V 4 bases, and 5 bases lay outside the gene matches. Germline V lookup: CDR1 SGHNT, CDR2 YYREEE (reference sequence).